This TCR beta chain was recorded in a study of T cell responses to AZD1222 COVID-19 vaccine. Study-wide results and caveats: Scientists sampled the repertoires only once the peak T cell response had passed.

About this clone: Its antigen is not known.

Trimming removed 5 bases from V and 7 bases from J, with 11 bases in between. Germline loops: CDR1 GTSNPN, CDR2 SVGIG (reference sequence). The CDR3 covers 11 residues. TCRdb's copy holds only in-frame clones and misses some; the assay was immunoSEQ multiplex PCR. The repertoire holds 130,000 or so clones, with roughly 86% as singletons. The receptor was isolated from an adult in good health. The starting material was peripheral blood, obtained on day 0 of AZD1222 vaccination. J is TRBJ1-1 and V is TRBV30; D might be TRBD1 (5 bases). The CDR3 sequence: CAWGRGGEAFF. The CDR3 nucleotides read TGTGCCTGGGGACGGGGCGGTGAAGCTTTCTTT.